What follows describes a single T cell receptor beta chain. V gave up 8 bases and J gave up 6 bases, with 16 bases separating them. Germline CDR1 MNHEY, CDR2 SVGAGI. The CDR3 totals 13 residues. This sample was included in a study of blood T cell repertoires in COVID-19. The protocol was immunoSEQ multiplex PCR, while the TCRdb copy is restricted to in-frame clones and leaves out a portion. The sample lists about 220,000 clones, 80% to 90% seen once, with 20% in the top ten. This receptor was taken from a man aged 25-45 years with active or convalescent COVID-19. V gene TRBV6-5 combines with J gene TRBJ1-2, with D maybe TRBD1 (6 bases). The material sequenced was peripheral blood. The CDR3 nucleotides read TGTGCCAGCGCGAGAGGGGGGGCGGATGGCTACACCTTC. Its protein product is CASARGGADGYTF.